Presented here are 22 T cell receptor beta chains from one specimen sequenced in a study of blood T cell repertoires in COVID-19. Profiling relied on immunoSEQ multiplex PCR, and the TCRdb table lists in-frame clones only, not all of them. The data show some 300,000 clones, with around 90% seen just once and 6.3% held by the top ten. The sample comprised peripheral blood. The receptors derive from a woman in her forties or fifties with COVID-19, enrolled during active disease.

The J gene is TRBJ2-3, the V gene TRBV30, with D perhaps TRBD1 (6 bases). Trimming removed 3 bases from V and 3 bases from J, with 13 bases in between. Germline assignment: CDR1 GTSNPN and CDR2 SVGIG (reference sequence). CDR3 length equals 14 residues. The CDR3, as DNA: TGTGCCTGGAGATCGGACAGTTGGACAGATACGCAGTATTTT. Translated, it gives CAWRSDSWTDTQYF. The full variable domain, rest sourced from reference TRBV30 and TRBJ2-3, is SQTIHQWPATLVQPVGSPLSLECTVEGTSNPNLYWYRQAAGRGLQLLFYSVGIGQISSEVPQNLSASRPQDRQFILSSKKLLLSDSGFYLCAWRSDSWTDTQYFGPGTRLTVL.

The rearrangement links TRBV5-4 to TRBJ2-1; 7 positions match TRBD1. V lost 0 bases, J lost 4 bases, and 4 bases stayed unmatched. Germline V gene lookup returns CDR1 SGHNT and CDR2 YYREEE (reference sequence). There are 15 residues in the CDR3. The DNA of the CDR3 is TGTGCCAGCAGCTTGGCCGAGACAGGGTACAATGAGCAGTTCTTC. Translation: CASSLAETGYNEQFF.

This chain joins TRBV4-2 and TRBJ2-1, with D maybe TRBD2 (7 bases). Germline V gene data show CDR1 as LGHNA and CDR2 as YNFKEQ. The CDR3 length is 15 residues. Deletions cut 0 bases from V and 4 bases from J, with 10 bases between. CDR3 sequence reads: CASSQDGGAYNEQFF. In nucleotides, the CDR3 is TGTGCCAGCAGCCAAGATGGGGGGGCTTACAATGAGCAGTTCTTC.

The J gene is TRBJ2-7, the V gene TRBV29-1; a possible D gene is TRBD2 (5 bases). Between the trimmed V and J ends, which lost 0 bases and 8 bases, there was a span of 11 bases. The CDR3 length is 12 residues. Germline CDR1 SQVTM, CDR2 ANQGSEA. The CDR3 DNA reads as TGCAGCGTTGAAGATGGCGGGCCTAAGCAGTACTTC. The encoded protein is CSVEDGGPKQYF.

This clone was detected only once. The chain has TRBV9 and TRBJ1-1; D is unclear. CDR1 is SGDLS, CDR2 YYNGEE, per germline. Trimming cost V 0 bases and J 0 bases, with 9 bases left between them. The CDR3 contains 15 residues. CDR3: CASSVEEEMNTEAFF. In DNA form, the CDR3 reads TGTGCCAGCAGCGTAGAGGAGGAAATGAACACTGAAGCTTTCTTT.

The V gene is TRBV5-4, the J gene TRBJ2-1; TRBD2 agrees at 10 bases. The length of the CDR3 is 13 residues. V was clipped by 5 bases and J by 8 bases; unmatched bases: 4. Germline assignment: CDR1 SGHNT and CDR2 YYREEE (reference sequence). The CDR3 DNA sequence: TGTGCCAGCAGAGCGGGAGGGCGGCATGAGCAGTTCTTC. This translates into CASRAGGRHEQFF.

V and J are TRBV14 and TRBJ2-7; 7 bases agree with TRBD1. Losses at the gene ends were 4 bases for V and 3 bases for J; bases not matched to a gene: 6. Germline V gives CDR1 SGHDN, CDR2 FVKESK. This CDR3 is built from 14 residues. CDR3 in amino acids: CASSRRDSYYEQYF. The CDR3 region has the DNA TGTGCCAGCAGCCGACGGGACAGTTACTACGAGCAGTACTTC. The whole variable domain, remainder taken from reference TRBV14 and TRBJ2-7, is EAGVTQFPSHSVIEKGQTVTLRCDPISGHDNLYWYRRVMGKEIKFLLHFVKESKQDESGMPNNRFLAERTGGTYSTLKVQPAELEDSGVYFCASSRRDSYYEQYFGPGTRLTVT.

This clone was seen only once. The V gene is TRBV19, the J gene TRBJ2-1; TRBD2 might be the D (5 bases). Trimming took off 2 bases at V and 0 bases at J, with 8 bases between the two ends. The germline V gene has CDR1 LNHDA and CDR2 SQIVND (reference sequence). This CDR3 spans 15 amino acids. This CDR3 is CASSISGYSYNEQFF. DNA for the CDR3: TGTGCCAGTAGTATAAGCGGTTACTCCTACAATGAGCAGTTCTTC.

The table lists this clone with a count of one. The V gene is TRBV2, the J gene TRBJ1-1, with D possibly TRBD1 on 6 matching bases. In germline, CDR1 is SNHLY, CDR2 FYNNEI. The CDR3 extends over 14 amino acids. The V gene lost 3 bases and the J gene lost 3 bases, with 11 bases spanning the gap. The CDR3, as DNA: TGTGCCAGCAGTGATGGCAGGGGAGACACTGAAGCTTTCTTT. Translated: CASSDGRGDTEAFF.

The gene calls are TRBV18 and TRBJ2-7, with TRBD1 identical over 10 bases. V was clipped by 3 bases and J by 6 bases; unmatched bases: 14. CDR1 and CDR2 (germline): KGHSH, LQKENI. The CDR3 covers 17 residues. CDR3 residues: CASSPPRGRDRGAEQYF. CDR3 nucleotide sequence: TGTGCCAGCTCACCCCCGCGGGGGCGGGACAGGGGCGCCGAGCAGTACTTC.

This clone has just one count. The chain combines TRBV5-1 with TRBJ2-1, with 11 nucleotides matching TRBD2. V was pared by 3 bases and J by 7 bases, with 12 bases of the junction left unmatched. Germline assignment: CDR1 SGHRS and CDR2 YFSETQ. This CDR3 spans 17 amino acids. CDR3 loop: CASSSHLRLAGTNEQFF. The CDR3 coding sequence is TGCGCCAGCAGCTCTCACCTCCGACTAGCGGGAACAAATGAGCAGTTCTTC.

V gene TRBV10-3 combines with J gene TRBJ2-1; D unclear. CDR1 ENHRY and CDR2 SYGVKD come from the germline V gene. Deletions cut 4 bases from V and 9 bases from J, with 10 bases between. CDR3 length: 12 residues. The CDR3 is CAISVERLEQFF. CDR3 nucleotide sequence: TGTGCCATCAGTGTCGAGAGACTTGAGCAGTTCTTC.

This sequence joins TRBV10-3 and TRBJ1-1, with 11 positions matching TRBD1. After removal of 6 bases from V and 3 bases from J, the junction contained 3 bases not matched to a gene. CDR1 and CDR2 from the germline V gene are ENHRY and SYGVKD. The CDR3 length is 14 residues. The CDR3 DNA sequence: TGTGCCATCAGCGGACAGGGGGCGGACACTGAAGCTTTCTTT. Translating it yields CAISGQGADTEAFF.

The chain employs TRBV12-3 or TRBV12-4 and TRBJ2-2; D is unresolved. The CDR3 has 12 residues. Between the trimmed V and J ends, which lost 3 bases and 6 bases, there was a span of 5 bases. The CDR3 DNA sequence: TGTGCCAGCAGTTTTATCGCCGGGGAGCTGTTTTTT. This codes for CASSFIAGELFF.

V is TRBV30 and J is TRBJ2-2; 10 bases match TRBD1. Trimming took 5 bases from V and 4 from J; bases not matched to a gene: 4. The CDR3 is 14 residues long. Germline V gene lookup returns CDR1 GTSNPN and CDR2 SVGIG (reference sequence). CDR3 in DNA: TGTGCCTGGTCCCGGACAGGGGGCACCGGGGAGCTGTTTTTT. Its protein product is CAWSRTGGTGELFF. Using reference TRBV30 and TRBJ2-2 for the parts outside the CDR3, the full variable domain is SQTIHQWPATLVQPVGSPLSLECTVEGTSNPNLYWYRQAAGRGLQLLFYSVGIGQISSEVPQNLSASRPQDRQFILSSKKLLLSDSGFYLCAWSRTGGTGELFFGEGSRLTVL.

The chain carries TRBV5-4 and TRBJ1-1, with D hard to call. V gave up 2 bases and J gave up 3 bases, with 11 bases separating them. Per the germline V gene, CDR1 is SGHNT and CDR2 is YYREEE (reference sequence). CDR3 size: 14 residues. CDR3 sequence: CASSFHLGDTEAFF. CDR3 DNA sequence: TGTGCCAGCAGCTTTCATCTGGGCGACACTGAAGCTTTCTTT. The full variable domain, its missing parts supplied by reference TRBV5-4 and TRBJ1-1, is ETGVTQSPTHLIKTRGQQVTLRCSSQSGHNTVSWYQQALGQGPQFIFQYYREEENGRGNFPPRFSGLQFPNYSSELNVNALELDDSALYLCASSFHLGDTEAFFGQGTRLTVV.

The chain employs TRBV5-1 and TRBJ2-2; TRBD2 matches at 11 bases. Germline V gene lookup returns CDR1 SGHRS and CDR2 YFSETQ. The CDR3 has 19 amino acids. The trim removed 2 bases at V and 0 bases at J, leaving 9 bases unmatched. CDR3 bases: TGCGCCAGCAGCTTACCCGGGACTAGCGGACCCTCGAACACCGGGGAGCTGTTTTTT. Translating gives CASSLPGTSGPSNTGELFF.

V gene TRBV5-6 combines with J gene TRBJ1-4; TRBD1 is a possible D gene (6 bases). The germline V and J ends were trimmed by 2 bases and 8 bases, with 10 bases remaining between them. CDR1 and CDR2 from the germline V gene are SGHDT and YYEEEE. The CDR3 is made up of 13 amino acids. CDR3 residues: CASSFGQIEKLFF. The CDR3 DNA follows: TGTGCCAGCAGCTTTGGACAGATAGAAAAACTGTTTTTT.

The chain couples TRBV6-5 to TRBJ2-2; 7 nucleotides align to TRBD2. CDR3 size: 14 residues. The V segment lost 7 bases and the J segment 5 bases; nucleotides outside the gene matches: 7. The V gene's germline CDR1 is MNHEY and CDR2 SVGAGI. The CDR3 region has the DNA TGTGCCAGCAAGCGGGATGTGACGACCGGGGAGCTGTTTTTT. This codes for CASKRDVTTGELFF.

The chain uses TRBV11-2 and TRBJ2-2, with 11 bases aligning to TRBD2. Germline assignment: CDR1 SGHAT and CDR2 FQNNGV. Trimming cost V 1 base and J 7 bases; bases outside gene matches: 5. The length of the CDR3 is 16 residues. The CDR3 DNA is TGTGCCAGCAGCTTAGGGGCTAGCGGGAGGAACGGGGAGCTGTTTTTT. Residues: CASSLGASGRNGELFF.

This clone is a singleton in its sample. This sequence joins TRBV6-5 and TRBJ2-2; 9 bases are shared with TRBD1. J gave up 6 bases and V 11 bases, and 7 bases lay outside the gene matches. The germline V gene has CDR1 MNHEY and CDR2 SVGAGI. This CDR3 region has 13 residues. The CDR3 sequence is CAARGQGAGELFF. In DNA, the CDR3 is TGTGCCGCGAGGGGACAGGGTGCCGGGGAGCTGTTTTTT.

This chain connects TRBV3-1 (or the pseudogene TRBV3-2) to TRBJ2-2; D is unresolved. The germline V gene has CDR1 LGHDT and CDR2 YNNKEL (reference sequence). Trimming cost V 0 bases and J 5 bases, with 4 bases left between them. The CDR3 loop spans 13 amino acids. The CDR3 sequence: CASSQDSTGELFF. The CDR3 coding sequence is TGTGCCAGCAGCCAAGACTCTACCGGGGAGCTGTTTTTT.